These 14 T cell receptor beta chains were all obtained from the same sample, sequenced in a study of T cell repertoires in cytomegalovirus infection. TCRdb reprocessed the reads with MiXCR, giving one entry per CDR3 protein. Seen here are about 240,000 distinct CDR3 sequences, approximately 13% observed once, and the top ten hold 1.5% to 2%. Sequenced sample: PBMCs. These receptors all come from a human donor in good health (CMV status not recorded). Some clones in this sample may be carry-over from other donors' samples.

The sample holds many counts of this clonotype. V gene TRBV28 combines with J gene TRBJ1-5, with 7 bases lining up with TRBD1. V lost 5 bases to trimming and J lost 2 bases; unmatched junction nucleotides: 9. The CDR3 runs to 16 residues. Germline assignment: CDR1 MDHEN and CDR2 SYDVKM. CDR3 amino acids: CASSGGGAGGNQPQHF. In DNA, the CDR3 is TGTGCCAGCAGTGGAGGGGGCGCGGGAGGCAATCAGCCCCAGCATTTT.

At least ten counts were recorded for this clonotype. The chain recombines TRBV7-2 with TRBJ1-2, with 8 nucleotides matching TRBD1. The CDR3 contains 17 residues. The V and J ends lost 5 bases and 0 bases, in that order; junction bases with no gene match: 11. Germline assignment: CDR1 SGHTA and CDR2 FQGNSA. CDR3 bases: TGTGCCAGCAGCCAAGGCCACAGGGGGTTAACTAACTATGGCTACACCTTC. This encodes CASSQGHRGLTNYGYTF.

This clonotype has a count of ten or more. The CDR3 loop reads CASSLAGTSGANVLTF. The DNA of the CDR3 is TGTGCCAGCAGCTTAGCGGGGACCTCTGGGGCCAACGTCCTGACTTTC. J is TRBJ2-6 and V is TRBV7-2; D is possibly TRBD1 or TRBD2 (5 bases each). Germline CDR1 is SGHTA and CDR2 is FQGNSA. The CDR3 extends over 16 amino acids. V was shortened by 0 bases and J by 0 bases, with 6 bases between the two germline ends.

A few counts support this clonotype. This chain uses TRBV15 with TRBJ1-3; D perhaps matches TRBD1 (5 bases). The CDR3 contains 15 residues. The ends were cut back, 1 base at V and 4 bases at J, with 11 bases in the middle. Germline CDR1 and CDR2: LNHNV and YYDKDF (reference sequence). CDR3 residues: CATSRVGTRGNTIYF. CDR3 nucleotide sequence: TGTGCCACCAGCAGAGTCGGGACGCGCGGAAACACCATATATTTT.

Many counts were recorded for this clonotype. The rearrangement joins TRBV7-2 to TRBJ1-2; 8 positions agree with TRBD1. Germline CDR1 is SGHTA and CDR2 is FQGNSA. The CDR3 has 16 residues. V was clipped by 8 bases and J by 5 bases; unmatched bases: 16. The CDR3 DNA sequence: TGTGCCAGCCTACGGACAGGGCCCCCAACTATTTATGGCTACACCTTC. Translating it yields CASLRTGPPTIYGYTF.

In its sample, this clonotype was seen many times. The V gene is TRBV6-6, the J gene TRBJ2-7; TRBD1 agrees at 8 bases. Unmatched junction bases numbered 9, after V lost 8 bases and J lost 0 bases. Germline CDR1 and CDR2: MNHNY and SVGAGI (reference sequence). The CDR3 has 15 residues. The CDR3 spells CASREPGTGSYEQYF. In DNA form, the CDR3 reads TGTGCCAGCCGAGAACCCGGGACAGGCTCCTACGAGCAGTACTTC.

This clonotype turned up a few times. The chain uses TRBV6-6 and TRBJ2-3; 7 bases agree with TRBD1. CDR3 length: 15 amino acids. Per the germline V gene, CDR1 is MNHNY and CDR2 is SVGAGI (reference sequence). V lost 2 bases to trimming and J lost 4 bases; unmatched junction nucleotides: 6. The CDR3 sequence is CASSYHSQGADTQYF. The CDR3 DNA reads TGTGCCAGCAGTTACCACTCGCAGGGGGCAGATACGCAGTATTTT.

There are a few counts of this clonotype. The chain is built from TRBV6-2 or TRBV6-3 and TRBJ2-7; tentatively, D is TRBD1 or TRBD2 (5 bases each). V lost 4 bases and J lost 4, with 14 bases in between. This CDR3 spans 14 amino acids. The germline gives CDR1 MNHEY, CDR2 SVGEGT. CDR3 in amino acids: CASSSLGTIYEQYF. In DNA form, the CDR3 reads TGTGCCAGCAGTTCCCTCGGGACCATTTACGAGCAGTACTTC.

This clonotype showed up many times. J is TRBJ1-1 and V is TRBV12-3 or TRBV12-4; D gene uncertain. The CDR3 consists of 13 residues. Trimming removed 2 bases from V and 4 bases from J, with 8 bases in between. The CDR3 loop is CASSLPPGTEAFF. The CDR3 region has the DNA TGTGCCAGCAGTTTACCCCCGGGCACTGAAGCTTTCTTT.

A few counts support this clonotype. V is TRBV7-2 and J is TRBJ2-5; 7 nucleotides line up with TRBD2. Per germline, CDR1 SGHTA and CDR2 FQGNSA. The CDR3 runs 15 residues. With V trimmed by 8 bases and J by 5 bases, 14 bases remained unmatched. The CDR3 DNA follows: TGTGCCAGCTCCGGACTAGTCCGGCGAGAGGAGACCCAGTACTTC. Translated: CASSGLVRREETQYF.

The V call is TRBV20-1, the J call TRBJ2-2; 11 nucleotides line up with TRBD2. Germline V gene data show CDR1 as DFQATT and CDR2 as SNEGSKA (reference sequence). After removal of 5 bases from V and 1 base from J, the junction contained 3 bases not matched to a gene. The CDR3 extends over 15 amino acids. The CDR3 DNA reads TGCAGTGCTGGGACTAGCGGAAGGAACACCGGGGAGCTGTTTTTT. Residues: CSAGTSGRNTGELFF.

This clonotype has ten or more counts. This chain uses TRBV6-1 with TRBJ1-5, with D perhaps TRBD1 (6 bases). The V gene lost 6 bases and the J gene lost 0 bases, with 9 bases spanning the gap. The CDR3 has 14 amino acids. The germline gives CDR1 MNHNS, CDR2 SASEGT. The CDR3 loop reads CASREGDSNQPQHF. CDR3 coding DNA: TGTGCCAGCAGGGAGGGGGATAGCAATCAGCCCCAGCATTTT.

This clonotype was picked up a small number of times. The chain has TRBV7-2 and TRBJ2-1, with TRBD2 matching 7 bases. This CDR3 is 15 amino acids long. Germline values: CDR1 SGHTA, CDR2 FQGNSA. Germline trimming cut 1 base from V and 6 bases from J; bases unmatched to any gene: 6. The CDR3 nucleotides read TGTGCCAGCAGCTTAGTTGTCTGGGAGGGCAATGAGCAGTTCTTC. Encoded protein: CASSLVVWEGNEQFF.

This clonotype was observed at least ten times. This sequence joins TRBV7-2 and TRBJ2-7; D is unresolved. The CDR3 has 14 residues. Trimming cost V 7 bases and J 3 bases, with 16 bases left between them. Germline V CDR1 and CDR2: SGHTA, FQGNSA. The CDR3 sequence: CASTSDGPLYEQYF. The CDR3 DNA follows: TGTGCCAGCACCTCTGACGGACCCCTCTACGAGCAGTACTTC. The complete variable domain, with remaining parts taken from reference TRBV7-2 and TRBJ2-7, reads GAGVSQSPSNKVTEKGKDVELRCDPISGHTALYWYRQSLGQGLEFLIYFQGNSAPDKSGLPSDRFSAERTGGSVSTLTIQRTQQEDSAVYLCASTSDGPLYEQYFGPGTRLTVT.